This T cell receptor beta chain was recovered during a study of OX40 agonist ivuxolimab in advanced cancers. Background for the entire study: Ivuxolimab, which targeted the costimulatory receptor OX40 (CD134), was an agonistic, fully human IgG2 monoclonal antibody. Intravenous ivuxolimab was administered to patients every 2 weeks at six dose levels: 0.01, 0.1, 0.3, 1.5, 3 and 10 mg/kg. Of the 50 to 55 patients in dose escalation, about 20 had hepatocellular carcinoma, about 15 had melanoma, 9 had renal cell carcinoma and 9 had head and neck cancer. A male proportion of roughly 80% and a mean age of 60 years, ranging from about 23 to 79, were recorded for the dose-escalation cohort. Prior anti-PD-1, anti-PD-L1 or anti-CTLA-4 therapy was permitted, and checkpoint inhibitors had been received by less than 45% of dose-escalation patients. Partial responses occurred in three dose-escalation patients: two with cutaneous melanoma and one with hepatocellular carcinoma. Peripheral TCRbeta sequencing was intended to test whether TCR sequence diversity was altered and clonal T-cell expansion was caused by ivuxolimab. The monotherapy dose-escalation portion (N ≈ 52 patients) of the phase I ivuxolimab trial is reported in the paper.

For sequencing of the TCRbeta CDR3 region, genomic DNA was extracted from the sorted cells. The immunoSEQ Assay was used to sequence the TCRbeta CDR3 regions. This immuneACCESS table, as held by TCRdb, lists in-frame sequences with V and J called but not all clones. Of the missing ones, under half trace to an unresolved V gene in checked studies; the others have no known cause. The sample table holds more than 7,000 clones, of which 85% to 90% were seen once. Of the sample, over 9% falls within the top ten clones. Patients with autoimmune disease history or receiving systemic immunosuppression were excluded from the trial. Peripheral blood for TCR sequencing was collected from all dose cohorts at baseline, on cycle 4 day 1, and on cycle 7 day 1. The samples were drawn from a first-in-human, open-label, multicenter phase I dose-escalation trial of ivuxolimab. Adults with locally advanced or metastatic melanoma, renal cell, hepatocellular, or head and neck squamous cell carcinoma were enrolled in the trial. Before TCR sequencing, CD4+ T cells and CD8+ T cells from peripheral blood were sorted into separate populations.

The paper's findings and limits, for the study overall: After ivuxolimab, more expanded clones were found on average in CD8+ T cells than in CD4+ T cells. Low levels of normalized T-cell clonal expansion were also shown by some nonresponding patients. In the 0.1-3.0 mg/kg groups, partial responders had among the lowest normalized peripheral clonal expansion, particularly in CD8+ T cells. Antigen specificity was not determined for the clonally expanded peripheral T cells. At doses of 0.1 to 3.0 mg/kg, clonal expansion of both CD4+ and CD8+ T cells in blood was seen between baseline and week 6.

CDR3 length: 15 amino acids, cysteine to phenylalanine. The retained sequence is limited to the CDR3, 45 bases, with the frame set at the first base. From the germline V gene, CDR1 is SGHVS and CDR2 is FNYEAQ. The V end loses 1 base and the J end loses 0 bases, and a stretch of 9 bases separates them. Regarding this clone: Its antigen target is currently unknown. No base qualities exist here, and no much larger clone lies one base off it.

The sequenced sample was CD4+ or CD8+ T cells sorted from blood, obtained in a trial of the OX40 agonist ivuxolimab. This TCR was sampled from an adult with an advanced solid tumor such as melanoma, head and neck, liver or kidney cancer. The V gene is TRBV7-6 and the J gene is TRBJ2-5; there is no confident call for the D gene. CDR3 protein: CASSLDGRYQETQYF. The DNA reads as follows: TGTGCCAGCAGCTTAGACGGACGGTACCAAGAGACCCAGTACTTC.